This T cell receptor beta chain was sequenced during a study of Ad26.COV2.S vaccination and SARS-CoV-2 variants. For the study at large: Ad26.COV2.S was injected intramuscularly once or twice, 56 days apart. General study results and limits: Substantial breadth was reported for post-vaccination spike-specific CD8+ and CD4+ T cells.

Concerning this clone: As yet, its antigen is unknown.

The CDR3 has 11 residues. Looked up from germline, CDR1 is GTSNPN and CDR2 is SVGIG (reference sequence). Trimming took off 5 bases at V and 10 bases at J, with 12 bases between the two ends. TCRdb's table, derived via immunoSEQ multiplex PCR, lists solely in-frame clones and lacks some. The sample consists of approximately 250,000 clones, roughly nine tenths of them appearing once. Treatment in this sample: approximately 18 received Ad26.COV2.S at low or high dose, single or two shots; five or six received placebo; per-sample allocation not given. Sampling took place 63 days after the first vaccine or placebo injection. An Ad26 vector carrying the Wuhan-strain SARS-CoV-2 spike served as the vaccine.

The chain links TRBV30 to TRBJ2-1, with D maybe TRBD2 (5 bases). The sample here was peripheral blood, taken in a trial of Ad26.COV2.S vaccine versus placebo. The receptor comes from a person aged 18-60 years who received the Ad26.COV2.S COVID-19 vaccine or a placebo. This chain's CDR3 is CAWVVGGEQFF. The DNA of the CDR3 is TGTGCCTGGGTCGTGGGCGGGGAGCAGTTCTTC.